A single sample gave rise to the 22 T cell receptor beta chains below, sequenced in a study of neurological immune-mediated disorders. One entry per CDR3 protein, called by TCRdb with MiXCR from the 5' RACE reads. The data show 50,000 to 70,000 distinct CDR3 sequences, with 3.4% seen just once and around 3.7% held by the top ten. Sample: PBMCs. The receptors derive from a man aged 40-49 years with multiple sclerosis.

This clonotype showed up many times. The chain joins TRBV29-1 to TRBJ1-5; D not certain. The germline V gene has CDR1 SQVTM and CDR2 ANQGSEA. V was cut by 5 bases and J by 2 bases, with 10 bases left in between. There are 13 residues in the CDR3. For the CDR3, the DNA is TGCAGCGTTTCGGGTAGCGGCAATCAGCCCCAGCATTTT. Protein product: CSVSGSGNQPQHF.

This clonotype was recorded at least ten times. The V call is TRBV18, the J call TRBJ1-6; 7 nucleotides match TRBD1. V shed 3 bases, J shed 5 bases, and the junction held 4 bases outside the gene matches. The CDR3 covers 15 residues. The V gene's germline CDR1 is KGHSH and CDR2 LQKENI. The CDR3 is CASSPGQADNSPLHF. DNA of the CDR3: TGTGCCAGCTCACCCGGACAGGCTGATAATTCACCCCTCCACTTT.

On this clonotype: A read error is possible here, since a much larger clone lies one base away. The genes are TRBV7-8 and TRBJ2-1; D not resolved. There are 12 residues in the CDR3. Germline CDR1 and CDR2: SGHVS and FQNEAQ. The CDR3 DNA reads TGTGACAGCAGCTCCAACCCCGCAGAGCAGTTCTTC. Translation: CDSSSNPAEQFF.

This clonotype was found a few times. A much more abundant neighbour one base away suggests this may be a read error. The chain has TRBV2 and TRBJ2-7; either TRBD1 or TRBD2 may fit D (5 bases each). The V gene lost 6 bases and the J gene lost 7 bases, with 16 bases spanning the gap. The CDR3 totals 13 residues. CDR1 is SNHLY and CDR2 is FYNNEI in the germline V gene. The DNA for the CDR3 is TGTGCCAGCAGCTGGGGGACCCGGAAAGAGCAGTACTTC. This gives the protein CASSWGTRKEQYF.

This clonotype was seen at least ten times. The genes are TRBV5-1 and TRBJ2-7, with D uncertain. Germline CDR1 reads SGHRS; CDR2 reads YFSETQ. The length of the CDR3 is 14 residues. Trimming shortened V by 0 bases and J by 3 bases, and 10 bases separated the two germline ends. The DNA of the CDR3 is TGCGCCAGCAGCTTGGAAACAGATCTCTACGAGCAGTACTTC. This codes for CASSLETDLYEQYF. The variable domain in full, completed from reference TRBV5-1 and TRBJ2-7, reads KAGVTQTPRYLIKTRGQQVTLSCSPISGHRSVSWYQQTPGQGLQFLFEYFSETQRNKGNFPGRFSGRQFSNSRSEMNVSTLELGDSALYLCASSLETDLYEQYFGPGTRLTVT.

At least ten counts were recorded for this clonotype. The chain combines TRBV20-1 with TRBJ2-5, with no clear D. With 1 base removed from V and 2 bases from J, the gap between germline ends came to 8 bases. CDR3 size: 13 residues. CDR1 and CDR2 from the germline V gene are DFQATT and SNEGSKA (reference sequence). CDR3 residues: CSARVGRQETQYF. The CDR3 bases are TGCAGTGCTAGAGTTGGAAGGCAAGAGACCCAGTACTTC.

This clonotype was counted at least ten times. The J gene is TRBJ2-1, the V gene TRBV5-1; 11 bases align to TRBD1. The length of the CDR3 is 15 residues. The V and J ends lost 4 bases and 9 bases, in that order; junction bases with no gene match: 9. Per the germline V gene, CDR1 is SGHRS and CDR2 is YFSETQ. For the CDR3, the DNA is TGCGCCAGCAGCCTACCGGGACAGGGGGGATTTGAGCAGTTCTTC. It codes for CASSLPGQGGFEQFF. The whole variable domain, remainder taken from reference TRBV5-1 and TRBJ2-1, is KAGVTQTPRYLIKTRGQQVTLSCSPISGHRSVSWYQQTPGQGLQFLFEYFSETQRNKGNFPGRFSGRQFSNSRSEMNVSTLELGDSALYLCASSLPGQGGFEQFFGPGTRLTVL.

This clonotype was counted at least ten times. The chain recombines TRBV12-3 or TRBV12-4 with TRBJ1-3; 8 bases match TRBD1. This CDR3 region has 15 residues. With 7 bases clipped from V and 4 bases from J, the junction kept 9 bases outside the gene matches. CDR3 nucleotides: TGTGCCAGCACCTTGGACAGGGCGGTCGGAAACACCATATATTTT. This sequence encodes CASTLDRAVGNTIYF.

In regard to this clonotype: A much larger clone differs from this one at a single base, so this may be a read error. The rearrangement joins TRBV9 to TRBJ1-1; D is possibly TRBD1 (6 bases). Germline lookup yields CDR1 SGDLS and CDR2 YYNGEE. This CDR3 region has 15 residues. CDR3 in amino acids: CTSSVVGGARAEAFF. As DNA, the CDR3 is TGTACCAGCAGCGTCGTGGGGGGGGCGCGGGCTGAAGCTTTCTTT.

The table lists this clonotype with many counts. The rearrangement links TRBV20-1 to TRBJ2-3; D not certain. Deletions cut 4 bases from V and 0 bases from J, with 2 bases between. The CDR3 is 11 amino acids. Looked up from germline, CDR1 is DFQATT and CDR2 is SNEGSKA (reference sequence). The CDR3 region is CSATSTDTQYF. The DNA of the CDR3 is TGCAGTGCTACCAGCACAGATACGCAGTATTTT.

In its sample, this clonotype was seen many times. The chain is built from TRBV5-1 and TRBJ2-5; a possible D gene is TRBD2 (6 bases). Looked up from germline, CDR1 is SGHRS and CDR2 is YFSETQ. V dropped 5 bases and J dropped 4 bases, with 15 bases sitting between them. This CDR3 contains 14 residues. The chain's CDR3 is CASRPGSAPETQYF. The CDR3 DNA follows: TGCGCCAGCAGACCCGGGAGCGCCCCAGAGACCCAGTACTTC. Supplemented by reference TRBV5-1 and TRBJ2-5, the full variable domain reads KAGVTQTPRYLIKTRGQQVTLSCSPISGHRSVSWYQQTPGQGLQFLFEYFSETQRNKGNFPGRFSGRQFSNSRSEMNVSTLELGDSALYLCASRPGSAPETQYFGPGTRLLVL.

In this sample, this clonotype turned up many times. The V and J genes are TRBV30 and TRBJ2-3, with D tentatively TRBD2 (5 bases). Trimming removed 1 base from V and 0 bases from J, with 8 bases in between. The length of the CDR3 is 14 residues. Germline CDR1 GTSNPN, CDR2 SVGIG (reference sequence). The CDR3 nucleotides are TGTGCCTGGAGTGGAGGGTCTAGCACAGATACGCAGTATTTT. Translating it yields CAWSGGSSTDTQYF.

This clonotype was seen repeatedly, ten times or more. The chain uses TRBV6-5 and TRBJ1-5; 10 bases are a match to TRBD1. The CDR3 has 19 residues. With 5 bases clipped from V and 0 bases from J, the junction kept 13 bases outside the gene matches. CDR1 is MNHEY and CDR2 is SVGAGI in the germline V gene. CDR3 loop: CASSGSGTGALYSNQPQHF. The CDR3 bases are TGTGCCAGCAGTGGTTCCGGGACAGGGGCCCTTTATAGCAATCAGCCCCAGCATTTT.

Ten or more counts support this clonotype. The rearrangement uses TRBV5-1 and TRBJ2-7; 7 positions agree with TRBD1. The CDR3 runs to 16 residues. The germline CDR1 and CDR2 sequences are SGHRS and YFSETQ. Trimming removed 2 bases from V and 5 bases from J; junction bases left unmatched: 13. Written as DNA, the CDR3 is TGCGCCAGCAGCTTCGATCTCACAGGGGAAGGGAACGAGCAGTACTTC. Protein: CASSFDLTGEGNEQYF. Together with reference TRBV5-1 and TRBJ2-7, the CDR3 gives the full variable domain: KAGVTQTPRYLIKTRGQQVTLSCSPISGHRSVSWYQQTPGQGLQFLFEYFSETQRNKGNFPGRFSGRQFSNSRSEMNVSTLELGDSALYLCASSFDLTGEGNEQYFGPGTRLTVT.

This clonotype was counted ten times or more. V usage is TRBV12-3 or TRBV12-4 and J usage is TRBJ1-1, with TRBD1 identical over 9 bases. V dropped 7 bases and J dropped 3; count of bases not matched to a gene: 6. The length of the CDR3 is 14 residues. As DNA, the CDR3 is TGTGCCAGCACTCCGACAGGGGGGCACACTGAAGCTTTCTTT. Its translation is CASTPTGGHTEAFF.

In its sample, this clonotype was seen many times. This chain links TRBV5-6 with TRBJ1-2, with a tentative D call TRBD1 (5 bases). CDR1 is SGHDT, CDR2 YYEEEE, per germline. CDR3 size: 13 residues. Trimming cost V 1 base and J 5 bases, with 9 bases left between them. The CDR3 protein is CASSLRAGYGYTF. CDR3 DNA: TGTGCCAGCAGCTTGCGGGCAGGGTATGGCTACACCTTC.

This clonotype has ten or more counts. The genes are TRBV5-1 and TRBJ2-1; D is uncertain. CDR1 and CDR2 from the germline V gene are SGHRS and YFSETQ. CDR3 size: 14 residues. V was clipped by 0 bases and J by 8 bases, with 12 bases between them. DNA for the CDR3: TGCGCCAGCAGCTTGGTTCGGAGTCGGGATGAGCAGTTCTTC. Translating it yields CASSLVRSRDEQFF.

This clonotype appeared many times. This chain joins TRBV20-1 and TRBJ2-7; 10 positions agree with TRBD2. Losses at the gene ends were 5 bases for V and 4 bases for J; bases not matched to a gene: 2. The CDR3 has 12 amino acids. The germline V gene has CDR1 DFQATT and CDR2 SNEGSKA (reference sequence). Here the CDR3 reads CSAGLAEYEQYF. The CDR3 DNA follows: TGCAGTGCTGGACTAGCGGAGTACGAGCAGTACTTC.

This clonotype was seen ten or more times. The V and J genes are TRBV12-3 or TRBV12-4 and TRBJ2-3; D not certain. The CDR3 extends over 15 amino acids. Trimming took off 3 bases at V and 4 bases at J, with 14 bases between the two ends. The CDR3 DNA reads TGTGCCAGCAGTTTTGGTGGGGTTGGGTCAGATACGCAGTATTTT. This gives the protein CASSFGGVGSDTQYF.

This clonotype was recorded many times. The CDR3 nucleotides read TGCAGTGCTCCCCAGTCCCGCAGCTTCCACTTT. Translated: CSAPQSRSFHF. This chain connects TRBV20-1 to TRBJ1-6; D remains ambiguous. The germline V gene encodes CDR1 DFQATT and CDR2 SNEGSKA (reference sequence). The length of the CDR3 is 11 residues. V was clipped by 5 bases and J by 17 bases, with 16 bases between them.

The sample holds many counts of this clonotype. The chain has TRBV9 and TRBJ2-1; 8 nucleotides align to TRBD2. Trimming at V came to 3 bases and at J to 8 bases, leaving 7 bases not matched to a gene. The CDR3 is 14 residues long. Germline V lookup: CDR1 SGDLS, CDR2 YYNGEE. The CDR3 DNA is TGTGCCAGCAGCGCCCAAGCTAGCGGGTATGAGCAGTTCTTC. As protein: CASSAQASGYEQFF.

This clonotype was observed a handful of times. Germline and junction disagree at one end, which may indicate a read error. V is TRBV20-1 and J is TRBJ1-5; 8 bases are shared with TRBD1. The CDR3 loop spans 13 amino acids. CDR1 and CDR2 (germline): DFQATT, SNEGSKA (reference sequence). The CDR3 reads CSATDRGGQPQNF. As DNA, the CDR3 is TGCAGTGCTACCGACAGGGGCGGTCAGCCCCAGAATTTT.